Listed below are T cell receptor beta chains from one sample, sequenced in a study of tissue T cells after allogeneic stem cell transplantation. Only in-frame clones appear in the TCRdb table, and some are missing; sequencing was by immunoSEQ multiplex PCR. The sample consists of about 280 clones, around 79% of them appearing once. Sequences were derived from ileal tissue, sampled at autopsy. Receptors were obtained from a female patient aged 35-70 years with steroid-refractory graft-versus-host disease after an allogeneic stem cell transplant. Some T cells may possibly be graft donor cells. The CDR3 runs from the conserved cysteine through the conserved F or W. The order of the fields is clone size, D gene, V gene, J gene, CDR3 DNA, CDR3 protein. A D gene is named only where the DNA matches it firmly. The listing skips clone size in some rows; elsewhere it reads once, few, many or a size class.

once	TRBD1	TRBV10-2	TRBJ1-6	TGCGCCAGCAGTAGAGGGGGCGATAATTCACCCCTCCACTTT	CASSRGGDNSPLHF
NA	NA	TRBV7-2	TRBJ1-1	TGTGCCAGCAGCTTAAGGTGGGGGGGGGCTTTCTTT	CASSLRWGGAFF
NA	TRBD1	TRBV7-8	TRBJ2-7	TGTGCCAGCAGCAAGGGACAGGGGGTCTACGAGCAGTACTTC	CASSKGQGVYEQYF
NA	TRBD1	TRBV6-5	TRBJ1-4	TGTGCCAGCAGTTACTCACGGACAGGGGGGGAAAAACTGTTTTTT	CASSYSRTGGEKLFF
NA	NA	TRBV4-2	TRBJ2-1	TGTGCCAGCAGCCAAGATAGTCCAGGATACAATGAGCAGTTCTTC	CASSQDSPGYNEQFF
NA	TRBD2	TRBV20-1	TRBJ2-7	TGCAGTGCTAGTGGAAGACTAGCGGATAAGCAGTACTTC	CSASGRLADKQYF
NA	NA	TRBV24-1	TRBJ2-3	TGTGCCACCAGTGACCCCTTTGCCGGGGCAGAGTATGATACGCAGTATTTT	CATSDPFAGAEYDTQYF
NA	TRBD1	TRBV18	TRBJ1-2	TGTGCCAGCTCACCCCGTCCACAGGGGAGCGGCTACACCTTC	CASSPRPQGSGYTF
NA	NA	TRBV5-8	TRBJ2-3	TGTGCCAGCAGCCTCCGGACAAAAGATACGCAGTATTTT	CASSLRTKDTQYF
NA	NA	TRBV3-1/TRBV3-2	TRBJ2-7	TGTGCCAGCAGCCTCGGGTTCTACGAGCAGTACTTC	CASSLGFYEQYF
NA	NA	TRBV18	TRBJ2-7	TGTGCCAGCTCACCACTACCAGGCCGAAATGATTACGAGCAGTACTTC	CASSPLPGRNDYEQYF
NA	NA	TRBV19	TRBJ2-7	TGTGCCAGTAGTATCACAGGTGCCTCCTACGAGCAGTACTTC	CASSITGASYEQYF
once	NA	TRBV4-1	TRBJ2-3	TGCGCCAGCAGCCAAGTAGGTGGGGTGAGCACAGATACGCAGTATTTT	CASSQVGGVSTDTQYF
NA	NA	TRBV7-8	TRBJ2-1	TGTGCCAGCAGCTGGGGTACCAGTGGGGACCCTCCCTACAATGAGCAGTTCTTC	CASSWGTSGDPPYNEQFF
NA	TRBD2	TRBV7-2	TRBJ2-5	TGTGCCAGCAGCTTAGGATTCGGACTAGCGGGGGTAGAGACCCAGTACTTC	CASSLGFGLAGVETQYF
NA	TRBD2	TRBV7-9	TRBJ2-5	TGTGCCAGCAGCTTAGCGGGAGCGGGGGTAGGAGAGACCCAGTACTTC	CASSLAGAGVGETQYF
few	TRBD2	TRBV2	TRBJ2-7	TGTGCCAGCAGTCTGTACCCGGGACTAGCGGAGCAGTACTTC	CASSLYPGLAEQYF
NA	NA	TRBV2	TRBJ1-1	TGTGCCAGCCGGGCCTTTTTAATGAACACTGAAGCTTTCTTT	CASRAFLMNTEAFF
NA	NA	TRBV6-5	TRBJ2-7	TGTGCCAGCAGTTACTTAGGGCAGGAAGATCCCTACGAGCAGTACTTC	CASSYLGQEDPYEQYF
NA	NA	TRBV2	TRBJ2-1	TGTGCCAGCAGAGTCAATGAGCAGTTCTTC	CASRVNEQFF
NA	TRBD2	TRBV7-9	TRBJ2-3	TGTGCCAGCAGCTCCCCCGGGACTAGCGGGGAGACCCCAGATACGCAGTATTTT	CASSSPGTSGETPDTQYF
NA	TRBD2	TRBV7-9	TRBJ2-1	TGTGCCAGCAGCTTAGGGACTAGCGGGTCCTACAATGAGCAGTTCTTC	CASSLGTSGSYNEQFF
NA	NA	TRBV5-1	TRBJ2-7	TGCGCCAGCAGCTTGGAGGGTAGAGAGCAGTACTTC	CASSLEGREQYF
once	NA	TRBV13	TRBJ2-3	TGTGCCAGCAGCTTAGGCCTGACAGATACGCAGTATTTT	CASSLGLTDTQYF
NA	NA	TRBV9	TRBJ1-2	TGTGCCAGCAGCGTACGGGGAATGGATGGCTACACCTTC	CASSVRGMDGYTF
NA	NA	TRBV28	TRBJ1-2	TGTGCCAGCAGACGTGGGGGGACATCGTTAAACTATGGCTACACCTTC	CASRRGGTSLNYGYTF
NA	TRBD2	TRBV19	TRBJ2-3	TGTGCCAGTACAACTAGCGGGAGAGTAAATACGCAGTATTTT	CASTTSGRVNTQYF
NA	NA	TRBV2	TRBJ1-5	TGTGCCAGCAAAGGCAGGGCAAGCAATCAGCCCCAGCATTTT	CASKGRASNQPQHF
NA	NA	TRBV4-1	TRBJ1-1	TGCGCCAGCAGCCATGTTCGAGGTTGGGTGAACACTGAAGCTTTCTTT	CASSHVRGWVNTEAFF
few	TRBD1	TRBV10-3	TRBJ2-7	TGTGCCATCAGTGAACCGGACAGGCCCTACGAGCAGTACTTC	CAISEPDRPYEQYF
NA	NA	TRBV4-1	TRBJ2-7	TGCGCCAGCAGCCTAAGCGTTGGTCCCTACTACGAGCAGTACTTC	CASSLSVGPYYEQYF
few	NA	TRBV20-1	TRBJ2-2	TGCAGTGCTAGCCGGAACGGGGAGCTGTTTTTT	CSASRNGELFF
once	NA	TRBV2	TRBJ2-7	TGTGCCACCAAAGGTCCAGAGAGTGGAACCTACGAGCAGTACTTC	CATKGPESGTYEQYF
once	NA	TRBV19	TRBJ1-2	TGTGCCAGTAGTATGGGTAGTGGAGACTATGGCTACACCTTC	CASSMGSGDYGYTF
NA	NA	TRBV7-8	TRBJ2-7	TGTGCCAGCAGCTATACAGGGTTTTCCTACGAGCAGTACTTC	CASSYTGFSYEQYF
NA	NA	TRBV19	TRBJ2-7	TGTGCCAGTAGTTACCAGCTCTCCTACGAGCAGTACTTC	CASSYQLSYEQYF
NA	NA	TRBV30	TRBJ1-5	TGTGCCTGGAGTGTACAAGGAGTCACGGGACCCCAGCATTTT	CAWSVQGVTGPQHF
NA	TRBD1	TRBV7-9	TRBJ2-3	TGTGCCAGCAGCTCCAGGGGGCTAGCAGATACGCAGTATTTT	CASSSRGLADTQYF
NA	NA	TRBV24-1	TRBJ2-5	TGTGCCACCAGTGATTTGCAAAGGGGGGGCCAAGAGACCCAGTACTTC	CATSDLQRGGQETQYF
NA	NA	TRBV28	TRBJ2-1	TGTGCCAGCAGTTTAGTTGGCTACTTGCCGAACGAGCAGTTCTTC	CASSLVGYLPNEQFF
few	NA	TRBV27	TRBJ1-2	TGTGCCAGCAGTTTATCAGGGAATGGCTACACCTTC	CASSLSGNGYTF
NA	NA	TRBV5-1	TRBJ2-1	TGCGCCAGCAGCCCCGGGGGGACAACCTCCTACAATGAGCAGTTCTTC	CASSPGGTTSYNEQFF
few	NA	TRBV10-1	TRBJ1-2	TGCGCCAGCAGTGAGCCCGGGGACATTAACTATGGCTACACCTTC	CASSEPGDINYGYTF
NA	TRBD2	TRBV5-4	TRBJ2-7	TGTGCCAGCAGCTCCGGACTAGTTGGCCCCTACGAGCAGTACTTC	CASSSGLVGPYEQYF
NA	NA	TRBV25-1	TRBJ1-1	TGTGCCAGCAGTGAATCCGGCACGAAGAACACTGAAGCTTTCTTT	CASSESGTKNTEAFF
NA	TRBD2	TRBV6-5	TRBJ2-5	TGTGCCAGCAGTTTCAGTAGCGGGTCCCAAGAGACCCAGTACTTC	CASSFSSGSQETQYF
NA	TRBD1	TRBV11-1	TRBJ1-3	TGTGCCAGCAGATTGACAGGGGCTGGAAACACCATATATTTT	CASRLTGAGNTIYF
NA	NA	TRBV19	TRBJ2-7	TGTGCCAGTAGTATGAGGCCTTCTCTTCCCTACGAGCAGTACTTC	CASSMRPSLPYEQYF